These 13 T cell receptor beta chains share one sample of origin, sequenced in a study of regulatory T cells in long-lasting Graves disease. Time point indicated: newly diagnosed GD, antithyroid drugs for less than 3 months. The TCR library was prepared using RNA isolated from PBMCs. iRepertoire HTBI primers and Arm-PCR of CDR3 regions built TCR beta libraries. Each CDR3 protein is one row after TCRdb ran MiXCR on the multiplex PCR reads. The sample consists of about 540,000 distinct CDR3 sequences, approximately 13% of them appearing once. Separately, the same data were catalogued under a study of T cells in Graves' hyperthyroidism and ophthalmopathy.

The specimen was peripheral blood mononuclear cells (PBMCs), collected at new diagnosis, from a patient treated with antithyroid drugs. The source is a man aged 30-40 years with Graves disease.

Worth noting for this clonotype: A much larger clone lies a single base off, so this may be a read error. This sequence joins TRBV29-1 and TRBJ2-3, with TRBD1 matching over 12 bases. The germline V gene encodes CDR1 SQVTM and CDR2 ANQGSEA. The CDR3 totals 14 residues. The CDR3 sequence is CGVGTGGFTDTQYF. DNA for the CDR3: TGCGGCGTTGGGACAGGGGGCTTTACAGATACGCAGTATTTT.

This clonotype was detected ten times or more. The genes are TRBV7-2 and TRBJ1-6, with a tentative D call TRBD1 (5 bases). V lost 0 bases and J 10 bases, leaving 10 bases between the germline ends. CDR1 and CDR2 from the germline V gene are SGHTA and FQGNSA. There are 14 residues in the CDR3. The CDR3 protein is CASSLAGGGSPLHF. CDR3 coding DNA: TGTGCCAGCAGCTTAGCGGGGGGAGGGTCACCCCTCCACTTT.

This clonotype was recorded at least ten times. V and J are TRBV6-5 and TRBJ2-7; a weak D match, TRBD2 (5 bases). This CDR3 region has 14 residues. The V end was cut by 4 bases, the J end by 5 bases, with 15 bases between. The V gene's germline CDR1 is MNHEY and CDR2 SVGAGI. The CDR3 DNA reads as TGTGCCAGCAGTTGGACTGGTCCACGGGACGAGCAGTACTTC. Translation: CASSWTGPRDEQYF.

There are a few counts of this clonotype. This chain uses TRBV12-3 or TRBV12-4 with TRBJ1-1, with 10 bases aligning to TRBD1. Trimming took 2 bases from V and 3 from J; bases not matched to a gene: 9. This CDR3 contains 17 residues. The CDR3 here is CASSLSRGTGVDTEAFF. The CDR3 DNA reads TGTGCCAGCAGTTTATCAAGGGGGACAGGGGTCGACACTGAAGCTTTCTTT.

The CDR3 loop reads CASSLEDLSSGANVLTF. The CDR3 DNA follows: TGTGCCAGCAGTTTAGAGGACCTCTCTTCCGGGGCCAACGTCCTGACTTTC. V usage is TRBV28 and J usage is TRBJ2-6; D is uncertain. The ends were cut back, 2 bases at V and 4 bases at J, with 15 bases in the middle. The V gene's germline CDR1 is MDHEN and CDR2 SYDVKM. This CDR3 is 17 amino acids long. Together with reference TRBV28 and TRBJ2-6, the CDR3 gives the full variable domain: DVKVTQSSRYLVKRTGEKVFLECVQDMDHENMFWYRQDPGLGLRLIYFSYDVKMKEKGDIPEGYSVSREKKERFSLILESASTNQTSMYLCASSLEDLSSGANVLTFGAGSRLTVL.

In this sample, this clonotype turned up a few times. The rearrangement joins TRBV14 to TRBJ1-4, with D hard to call. This CDR3 has 13 amino acids. The germline V gene encodes CDR1 SGHDN and CDR2 FVKESK. V lost 4 bases, J lost 5 bases, and 8 bases lay in between. The CDR3 DNA sequence: TGTGCCAGCAGCCGCCGACACAATGAAAAACTGTTTTTT. It is translated as CASSRRHNEKLFF.

The chain has TRBV25-1 and TRBJ2-5, with 7 bases lining up with TRBD2. Germline CDR1 MGHDK, CDR2 SYGVNS. This CDR3 is built from 11 residues. After removal of 10 bases from V and 5 bases from J, the junction contained 4 bases not matched to a gene. The CDR3 here is CATRGVETQYF. CDR3 coding DNA: TGTGCCACCCGGGGGGTTGAGACCCAGTACTTC.

Notes on this clonotype: Compared with germline, one end of the junction differs, possibly owing to a read error. The chain combines TRBV7-9 with TRBJ2-6, with a possible D match to TRBD1 (5 bases). Germline V gives CDR1 SEHNR, CDR2 FQNEAQ (reference sequence). The CDR3 has 15 amino acids. CDR3 residues: CASSLAISGANVPTF. The DNA for the CDR3 is TGTGCCAGCAGCTTAGCGATCTCTGGGGCCAACGTCCCGACTTTC.

A few counts support this clonotype. The chain employs TRBV20-1 and TRBJ2-1; 9 bases align to TRBD2. The V gene end was trimmed by 6 bases and the J gene end by 8 bases; junction bases not matched to a gene: 14. From germline, CDR1 is DFQATT and CDR2 SNEGSKA (reference sequence). The CDR3 has 15 residues. The DNA of the CDR3 is TGCAGTGCGTTAGCGGGAGTCATGCCAAGGGATGAGCAGTTCTTC. Amino acid sequence: CSALAGVMPRDEQFF.

The table lists this clonotype with many counts. This sequence joins TRBV11-2 and TRBJ2-7, with 7 positions matching TRBD2. After removal of 1 base from V and 3 bases from J, the junction contained 6 bases not matched to a gene. CDR1 and CDR2 from the germline V gene are SGHAT and FQNNGV. The CDR3 is 15 residues long. DNA for the CDR3: TGTGCCAGCAGCTTAGTCCCTAGCGGCCTCTACGAGCAGTACTTC. It yields the protein CASSLVPSGLYEQYF.

A few counts support this clonotype. The chain is built from TRBV20-1 and TRBJ2-1; 10 nucleotides agree with TRBD2. The J segment lost 6 bases and the V segment lost 6 bases, leaving 11 bases of the junction unmatched. This CDR3 has 15 amino acids. CDR1 and CDR2 (germline): DFQATT, SNEGSKA (reference sequence). The CDR3 DNA reads TGCAGTGCACTCGTCAGCGGGAGGGCCTCCAATGAGCAGTTCTTC. Its translation: CSALVSGRASNEQFF.

This chain joins TRBV5-8 and TRBJ1-5; D may be TRBD1 (5 bases). The CDR3 totals 13 residues. V lost 9 bases and J lost 5, with 15 bases in between. In germline, CDR1 is SGHTS, CDR2 YDEGEE. CDR3 DNA sequence: TGTGCCAACCCAGGGACGGAGGATCAGCCCCAGCATTTT. This codes for CANPGTEDQPQHF. Complete variable domain (other parts from reference TRBV5-8 and TRBJ1-5): EAGVTQSPTHLIKTRGQQATLRCSPISGHTSVYWYQQALGLGLQFLLWYDEGEERNRGNFPPRFSGRQFPNYSSELNVNALELEDSALYLCANPGTEDQPQHFGDGTRLSIL.

This clonotype turned up a few times. The chain joins TRBV7-9 to TRBJ1-4; D possibly corresponds to TRBD1 (5 bases). Germline V CDR1 and CDR2: SEHNR, FQNEAQ (reference sequence). The V gene lost 5 bases and the J gene lost 7 bases, with 14 bases spanning the gap. The CDR3 loop spans 14 amino acids. The CDR3 bases are TGTGCCAGCAGCCCCCCGGGGGGGGGTGAAAAACTGTTTTTT. Amino acids: CASSPPGGGEKLFF. The full variable domain, rest sourced from reference TRBV7-9 and TRBJ1-4, is DTGVSQNPRHKITKRGQNVTFRCDPISEHNRLYWYRQTLGQGPEFLTYFQNEAQLEKSRLLSDRFSAERPKGSFSTLEIQRTEQGDSAMYLCASSPPGGGEKLFFGSGTQLSVL.